These 15 T cell receptor beta chains originate from one sample sequenced in a study of Ad26.COV2.S vaccination and SARS-CoV-2 variants. TCRdb's table, derived via immunoSEQ multiplex PCR, lists solely in-frame clones and lacks some. The sample yields a few hundred thousand clones, approximately 87% seen once. Regarding treatment: around 19 received Ad26.COV2.S at low or high dose, single or two shots; several received placebo; per-sample allocation not given. Sampling was done on day 63 after the first vaccine or placebo injection. Sequencing used peripheral blood, obtained in a trial of Ad26.COV2.S vaccine versus placebo. The receptors were gathered from a person aged 18 to 65 who received the Ad26.COV2.S COVID-19 vaccine or a placebo.

The J gene is TRBJ1-2, the V gene TRBV30, with D hard to call. The V end was cut by 1 base, the J end by 6 bases, with 9 bases between. Germline assignment: CDR1 GTSNPN and CDR2 SVGIG (reference sequence). The CDR3 totals 12 residues. CDR3 DNA: TGTGCCTGGAGTGGACATCCCAATGGCTACACCTTC. It codes for CAWSGHPNGYTF.

This chain links TRBV28 with TRBJ2-7; maybe TRBD1 (6 bases). Trimming took off 6 bases at V and 4 bases at J, with 13 bases between the two ends. The CDR3 loop spans 13 amino acids. In germline, CDR1 is MDHEN, CDR2 SYDVKM. The CDR3 sequence: CASRVQGSYEQYF. The CDR3 DNA follows: TGTGCCAGCAGAGTACAGGGTTCGTACGAGCAGTACTTC.

V is TRBV6-5 and J is TRBJ1-6, with D unresolved. Germline assignment: CDR1 MNHEY and CDR2 SVGAGI. V lost 7 bases to trimming and J lost 4 bases, with 11 bases between them. The CDR3 totals 14 residues. The CDR3 reads CASTRTSYNSPLHF. The CDR3 nucleotides read TGTGCCAGCACCCGGACCTCTTATAATTCACCCCTCCACTTT.

This rearrangement joins TRBV5-1 to TRBJ2-5; D is possibly TRBD1 (5 bases). V was shortened by 0 bases and J by 5 bases, with 17 bases between the two germline ends. The CDR3 length is 16 residues. Germline assignment: CDR1 SGHRS and CDR2 YFSETQ. CDR3 sequence: CASSLVARTTRETQYF. In DNA form, the CDR3 reads TGCGCCAGCAGCTTGGTTGCGCGGACAACTCGGGAGACCCAGTACTTC.

This chain joins TRBV7-8 and TRBJ2-7; 9 bases line up with TRBD1. Germline CDR1 and CDR2: SGHVS and FQNEAQ. The CDR3 is 16 amino acids. V dropped 3 bases and J dropped 4; count of bases not matched to a gene: 10. CDR3 loop: CASSFLRDRGSYEQYF. The DNA of the CDR3 is TGTGCCAGCAGCTTCCTTCGCGACAGGGGGAGTTACGAGCAGTACTTC.

The chain combines TRBV3-1 (or the pseudogene TRBV3-2) with TRBJ1-6, with no clear D. Germline loops: CDR1 LGHDT, CDR2 YNNKEL (reference sequence). V lost 4 bases and J lost 0, with 13 bases in between. CDR3 length: 17 residues. CDR3 in DNA: TGTGCCAGCAGCCCGACCGCCTCGAGCTCCTATAATTCACCCCTCCACTTT. It translates to CASSPTASSSYNSPLHF.

The table lists this clone with a few counts. The CDR3 DNA sequence: TGTGCCAGCAGTCCTCAGCGGGGTGGTAATGAAAAACTGTTTTTT. Protein product: CASSPQRGGNEKLFF. The V gene is TRBV2, the J gene TRBJ1-4, with D hard to call. Germline CDR1 is SNHLY and CDR2 is FYNNEI. V was cut by 5 bases and J by 4 bases, with 14 bases left in between. The CDR3 is made up of 15 amino acids.

The rearrangement uses TRBV7-9 and TRBJ1-1; D is perhaps TRBD1 (6 bases). The CDR3 runs to 13 residues. The ends were cut back, 5 bases at V and 6 bases at J, with 13 bases in the middle. Germline V lookup: CDR1 SEHNR, CDR2 FQNEAQ (reference sequence). The CDR3 protein is CASSPTGTPEAFF. For the CDR3, the DNA is TGTGCCAGCAGCCCGACAGGCACTCCTGAAGCTTTCTTT.

The chain links TRBV5-1 to TRBJ2-1; D possibly corresponds to TRBD1 (6 bases). V lost 1 base to trimming and J lost 4 bases, with 12 bases between them. Germline CDR1 is SGHRS and CDR2 is YFSETQ. The CDR3 spans 15 residues. The CDR3 bases are TGCGCCAGCAGCTTGTTTGACAGGAATTACAATGAGCAGTTCTTC. It yields the protein CASSLFDRNYNEQFF.

The CDR3 DNA reads TGTGCCAGCATAGGACAGGCTCATTATGGCTACACCTTC. Translation gives CASIGQAHYGYTF. The chain combines TRBV2 with TRBJ1-2; 7 bases line up with TRBD1. Trimming removed 7 bases from V and 5 bases from J; junction bases left unmatched: 7. This CDR3 contains 13 residues. Germline CDR1 reads SNHLY; CDR2 reads FYNNEI.

This chain links TRBV6-5 with TRBJ1-2; D possibly corresponds to TRBD1 (5 bases). The CDR3 consists of 13 residues. Per the germline V gene, CDR1 is MNHEY and CDR2 is SVGAGI. Deletions cut 2 bases from V and 3 bases from J, with 7 bases between. The chain's CDR3 is CASSYGADYGYTF. CDR3 DNA: TGTGCCAGCAGTTACGGGGCAGACTATGGCTACACCTTC.

The chain has TRBV5-4 and TRBJ2-2; 8 bases are a match to TRBD1. V dropped 5 bases and J dropped 3; count of bases not matched to a gene: 9. The germline V gene has CDR1 SGHNT and CDR2 YYREEE (reference sequence). The CDR3 consists of 16 residues. CDR3 nucleotide sequence: TGTGCCAGCAGACGGGGACAGGCGCGGGACACCGGGGAGCTGTTTTTT. It specifies CASRRGQARDTGELFF.

This clone was detected only once. The chain combines TRBV4-1 with TRBJ1-2; weak D call: TRBD1 (6 bases). The germline V gene has CDR1 MGHRA and CDR2 YSYEKL. Trimming removed 3 bases from V and 0 bases from J, with 14 bases in between. The CDR3 runs to 16 residues. CDR3 bases: TGCGCCAGCAGCCATCCCACAGGGAATGCTAACTATGGCTACACCTTC. Amino acid sequence: CASSHPTGNANYGYTF.

Points on this clone: This CDR3 is also generated by other DNA sequences in the sample. V and J are TRBV9 and TRBJ2-2, with 7 bases fitting TRBD1. The trim removed 10 bases at V and 0 bases at J, leaving 6 bases unmatched. This CDR3 has 14 residues. Germline V gene data show CDR1 as SGDLS and CDR2 as YYNGEE. CDR3 residues: CASRDSPNTGELFF. The CDR3 nucleotides are TGTGCCTCACGGGACAGCCCGAACACCGGGGAGCTGTTTTTT. Full variable domain (remainder filled in from reference TRBV9 and TRBJ2-2): DSGVTQTPKHLITATGQRVTLRCSPRSGDLSVYWYQQSLDQGLQFLIQYYNGEERAKGNILERFSAQQFPDLHSELNLSSLELGDSALYFCASRDSPNTGELFFGEGSRLTVL.

V and J are TRBV24-1 and TRBJ2-2, with D possibly being TRBD1 (6 bases). Germline V gene sequence: CDR1 KGHDR, CDR2 SFDVKD. The germline V and J ends were trimmed by 2 bases and 1 base, with 16 bases remaining between them. CDR3 length equals 18 residues. CDR3 sequence reads: CATSDWEGTGQNTGELFF. The CDR3 nucleotides read TGTGCCACCAGTGATTGGGAAGGTACAGGGCAGAACACCGGGGAGCTGTTTTTT.